This TCR beta chain is drawn from a study of tumor-infiltrating lymphocytes in primary liver carcinoma. Background on the study: Samples produced roughly 3.65 to 7.5 million productive TCRbeta reads, comparable across tissue types.

Study results and limitations: Tumor-adjacent and tumor-blood pairs overlapped less than tumor region pairs did.

From roughly 18-30 mg of unsorted bulk tissue, DNA and RNA were co-extracted together. This clonotype has only one observation. Antigen unknown. This may stem from a read error, because a much larger clone lies one nucleotide away. No conserved phenylalanine or tryptophan ends this CDR3, so it is likely a read error. The CDR3 is 15 residues long. CDR1 and CDR2 (germline): LGHNA, YNFKEQ. V lost 11 bases, J lost 3 bases, and 15 bases stayed unmatched. Constant-region priming of 500 ng total RNA yielded TCR beta cDNA. ARM-PCR was slightly modified, and three nested multiplex PCR rounds with it gave rise to the TCR beta libraries. The first two PCR rounds used TRBV1-TRBV30 forward primers with a C-beta reverse primer, about 10 cycles each. TCRdb itself ran the multiplex PCR reads through MiXCR, one entry per CDR3 protein. The sample contains approximately 42,000 distinct CDR3 sequences, approximately 71% of which appear only once.

The chain couples TRBV4-2 to TRBJ2-7, with 8 bases fitting TRBD2. Material: tumor-adjacent normal liver tissue. The sequence was collected from a woman aged 25 to 39 with primary liver carcinoma and hepatitis B virus infection. The CDR3 region is CAGDPGAGANYEQYL. DNA of the CDR3: TGTGCCGGCGATCCTGGAGCGGGAGCCAACTACGAGCAGTACCTC.